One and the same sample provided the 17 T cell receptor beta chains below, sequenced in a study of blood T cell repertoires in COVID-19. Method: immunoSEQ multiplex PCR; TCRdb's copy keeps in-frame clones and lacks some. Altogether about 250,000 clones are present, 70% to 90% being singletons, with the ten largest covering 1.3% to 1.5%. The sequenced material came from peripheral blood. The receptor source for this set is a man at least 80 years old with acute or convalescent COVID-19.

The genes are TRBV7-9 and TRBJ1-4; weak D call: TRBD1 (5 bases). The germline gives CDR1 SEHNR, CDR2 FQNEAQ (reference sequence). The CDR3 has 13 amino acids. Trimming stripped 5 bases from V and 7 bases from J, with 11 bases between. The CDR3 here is CASSLGGSEKLFF. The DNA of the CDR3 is TGTGCCAGCAGCCTGGGGGGGAGTGAAAAACTGTTTTTT.

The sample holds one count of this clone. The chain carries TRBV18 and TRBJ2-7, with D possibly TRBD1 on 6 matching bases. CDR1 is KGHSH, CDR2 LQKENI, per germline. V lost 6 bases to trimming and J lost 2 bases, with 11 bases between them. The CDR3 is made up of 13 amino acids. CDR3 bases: TGTGCCAGCTCCCAACAGGGTACCTACGAGCAGTACTTC. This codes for CASSQQGTYEQYF.

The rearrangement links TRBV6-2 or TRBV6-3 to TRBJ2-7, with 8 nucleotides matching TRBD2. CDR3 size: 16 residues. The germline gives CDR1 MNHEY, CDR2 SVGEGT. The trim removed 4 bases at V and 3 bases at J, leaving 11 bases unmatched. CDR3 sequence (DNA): TGTGCCAGCAGTTCCCTATCGAAAGCGGGGGACTACGAGCAGTACTTC. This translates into CASSSLSKAGDYEQYF.

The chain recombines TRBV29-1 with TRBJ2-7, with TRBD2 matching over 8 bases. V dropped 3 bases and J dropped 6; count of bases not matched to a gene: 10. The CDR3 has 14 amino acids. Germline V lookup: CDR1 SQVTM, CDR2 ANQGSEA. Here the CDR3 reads CSVDKGAGGGEQYF. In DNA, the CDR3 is TGCAGCGTTGATAAGGGTGCGGGAGGTGGCGAGCAGTACTTC.

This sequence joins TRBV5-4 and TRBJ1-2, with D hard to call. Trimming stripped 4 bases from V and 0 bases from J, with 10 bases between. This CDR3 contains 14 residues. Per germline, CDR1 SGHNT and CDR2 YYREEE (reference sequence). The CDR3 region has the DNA TGTGCCAGCAGCCCCCTTTCAGCTAACTATGGCTACACCTTC. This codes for CASSPLSANYGYTF.

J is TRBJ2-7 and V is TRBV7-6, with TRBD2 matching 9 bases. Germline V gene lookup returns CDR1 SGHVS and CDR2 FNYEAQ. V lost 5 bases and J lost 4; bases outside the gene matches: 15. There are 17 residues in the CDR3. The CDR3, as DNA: TGTGCCAGCAGCCCCGACTCGCGGGGGGGGGCTGTGTACGAGCAGTACTTC. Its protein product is CASSPDSRGGAVYEQYF.

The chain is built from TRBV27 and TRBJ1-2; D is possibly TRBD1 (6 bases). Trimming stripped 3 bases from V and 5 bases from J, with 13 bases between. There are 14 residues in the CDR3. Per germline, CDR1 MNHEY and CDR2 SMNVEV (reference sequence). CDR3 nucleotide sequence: TGTGCCAGCAGTTTGCGGGGGGCGCATTATGGCTACACCTTC. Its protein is CASSLRGAHYGYTF.

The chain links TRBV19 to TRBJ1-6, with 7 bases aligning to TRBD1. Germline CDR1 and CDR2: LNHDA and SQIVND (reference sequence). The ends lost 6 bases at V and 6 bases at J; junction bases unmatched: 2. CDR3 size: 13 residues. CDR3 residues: CASRPGGNSPLHF. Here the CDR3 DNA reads TGTGCCAGTAGGCCAGGGGGTAATTCACCCCTCCACTTT. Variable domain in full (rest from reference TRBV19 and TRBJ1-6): DGGITQSPKYLFRKEGQNVTLSCEQNLNHDAMYWYRQDPGQGLRLIYYSQIVNDFQKGDIAEGYSVSREKKESFPLTVTSAQKNPTAFYLCASRPGGNSPLHFGNGTRLTVT.

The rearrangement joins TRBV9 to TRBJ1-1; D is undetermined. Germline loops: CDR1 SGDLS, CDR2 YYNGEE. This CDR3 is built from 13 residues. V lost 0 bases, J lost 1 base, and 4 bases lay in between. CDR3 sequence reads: CASSVGPNTEAFF. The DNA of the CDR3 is TGTGCCAGCAGCGTAGGGCCGAACACTGAAGCTTTCTTT.

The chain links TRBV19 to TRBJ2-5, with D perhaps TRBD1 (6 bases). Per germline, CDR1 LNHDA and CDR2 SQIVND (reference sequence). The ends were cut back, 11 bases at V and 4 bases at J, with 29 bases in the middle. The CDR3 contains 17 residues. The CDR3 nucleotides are TGTGCCGTATCCAACCACACCACAGGGTTGGCGGGAGAGACCCAGTACTTC. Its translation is CAVSNHTTGLAGETQYF. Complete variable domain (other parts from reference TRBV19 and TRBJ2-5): DGGITQSPKYLFRKEGQNVTLSCEQNLNHDAMYWYRQDPGQGLRLIYYSQIVNDFQKGDIAEGYSVSREKKESFPLTVTSAQKNPTAFYLCAVSNHTTGLAGETQYFGPGTRLLVL.

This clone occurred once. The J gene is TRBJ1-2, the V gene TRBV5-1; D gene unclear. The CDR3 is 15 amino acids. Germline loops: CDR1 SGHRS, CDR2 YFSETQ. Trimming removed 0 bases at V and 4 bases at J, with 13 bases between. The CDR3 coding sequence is TGCGCCAGCAGCTTGGATTCTAGCGTTGCCTATGGCTACACCTTC. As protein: CASSLDSSVAYGYTF.

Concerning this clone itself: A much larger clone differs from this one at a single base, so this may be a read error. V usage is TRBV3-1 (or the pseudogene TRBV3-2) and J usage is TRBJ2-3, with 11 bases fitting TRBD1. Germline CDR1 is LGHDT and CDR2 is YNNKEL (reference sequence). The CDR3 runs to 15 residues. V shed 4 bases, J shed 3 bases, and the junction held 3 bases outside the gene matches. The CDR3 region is CASSLGQGVTDTQYF. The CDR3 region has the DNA TGTGCCAGCAGCCTGGGACAGGGGGTGACAGATACGCAGTATTTT.

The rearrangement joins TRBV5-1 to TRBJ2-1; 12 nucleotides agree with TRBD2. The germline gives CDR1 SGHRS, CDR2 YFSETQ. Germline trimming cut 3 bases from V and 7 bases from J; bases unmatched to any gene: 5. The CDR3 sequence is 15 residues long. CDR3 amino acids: CASSSTSGRTNEQFF. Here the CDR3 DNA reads TGCGCCAGCAGCTCAACTAGCGGGAGGACGAATGAGCAGTTCTTC.

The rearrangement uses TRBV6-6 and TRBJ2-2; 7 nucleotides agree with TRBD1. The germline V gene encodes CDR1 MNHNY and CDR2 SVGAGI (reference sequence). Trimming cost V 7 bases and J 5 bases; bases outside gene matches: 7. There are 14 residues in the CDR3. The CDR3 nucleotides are TGTGCCAGCACCGACAGGGTAGGGACCGGGGAGCTGTTTTTT. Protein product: CASTDRVGTGELFF.

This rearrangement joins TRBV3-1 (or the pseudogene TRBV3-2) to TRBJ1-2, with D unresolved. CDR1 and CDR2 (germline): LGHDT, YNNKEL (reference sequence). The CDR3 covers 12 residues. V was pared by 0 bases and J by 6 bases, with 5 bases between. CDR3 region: CASSQDFNGYTF. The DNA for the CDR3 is TGTGCCAGCAGCCAAGATTTCAATGGCTACACCTTC.

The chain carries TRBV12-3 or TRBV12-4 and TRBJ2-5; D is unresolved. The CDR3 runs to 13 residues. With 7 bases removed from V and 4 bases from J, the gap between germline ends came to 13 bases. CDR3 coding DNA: TGTGCCAGCACCCAGGCCCCAGGAGAGACCCAGTACTTC. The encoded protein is CASTQAPGETQYF.

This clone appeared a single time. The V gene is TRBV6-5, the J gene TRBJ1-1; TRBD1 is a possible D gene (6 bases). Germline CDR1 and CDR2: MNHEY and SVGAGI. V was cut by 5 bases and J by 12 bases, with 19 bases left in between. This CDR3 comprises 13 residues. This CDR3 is CASSIQGAPRTFF. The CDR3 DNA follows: TGTGCCAGCAGTATACAGGGCGCCCCCCGGACTTTCTTT.